The 7 T cell receptor beta chains given below trace back to one sample, sequenced in a study of cytomegalovirus exposure and HLA in healthy donors. The PCR was carried out with 60 Vbeta primers and 13 Jbeta primers. Data came from immunoSEQ multiplex PCR; TCRdb stores just in-frame clones and leaves some out. The data hold 90,000 to 120,000 clones, with approximately 80% observed a single time. Sequenced material: PBMCs. The receptors were sampled from a woman in her late teens or twenties in good health and CMV-seropositive.

The V gene is TRBV27, the J gene TRBJ2-1, with 14 bases aligning to TRBD2. Germline CDR1 MNHEY, CDR2 SMNVEV (reference sequence). The CDR3 spans 15 residues. Trimming removed 7 bases from V and 10 bases from J; junction bases left unmatched: 9. CDR3 sequence: CASNPGTSGRGEQFF. CDR3 nucleotides: TGTGCCAGCAACCCTGGGACTAGCGGGAGAGGGGAGCAGTTCTTC.

This clone was detected once. The CDR3 reads CASTTNEAGMYNEQFF. The CDR3 DNA reads TGTGCCAGTACCACAAATGAAGCAGGGATGTACAATGAGCAGTTCTTC. The rearrangement links TRBV19 to TRBJ2-1, with D perhaps TRBD1 (5 bases). CDR1 and CDR2 (germline): LNHDA, SQIVND (reference sequence). This CDR3 region has 16 residues. Trimming shortened V by 7 bases and J by 4 bases, and 20 bases separated the two germline ends.

The J gene is TRBJ1-1, the V gene TRBV5-1; D is undetermined. This CDR3 comprises 12 residues. The germline CDR1 and CDR2 sequences are SGHRS and YFSETQ. V lost 5 bases and J 1 base, leaving 6 bases between the germline ends. CDR3 coding DNA: TGCGCCAGCAGGGTAGAGAACACTGAAGCTTTCTTT. This translates into CASRVENTEAFF.

The chain employs TRBV15 and TRBJ2-7; TRBD2 is a possible D gene (5 bases). Per the germline V gene, CDR1 is LNHNV and CDR2 is YYDKDF (reference sequence). The ends were cut back, 4 bases at V and 7 bases at J, with 23 bases in the middle. The length of the CDR3 is 16 residues. The DNA for the CDR3 is TGTGCCACCAGCACTATCCCGGGCCACAGCGGTAGGGAGCAGTACTTC. Protein: CATSTIPGHSGREQYF.

The J gene is TRBJ2-7, the V gene TRBV27; D possibly corresponds to TRBD2 (6 bases). Trimming cost V 2 bases and J 5 bases, with 19 bases left between them. This CDR3 contains 16 residues. Looked up from germline, CDR1 is MNHEY and CDR2 is SMNVEV (reference sequence). The CDR3 sequence is CASSLRFGGGRHEQYF. The CDR3 DNA is TGTGCCAGCAGTTTAAGATTTGGGGGAGGCCGCCACGAGCAGTACTTC.

J is TRBJ1-1 and V is TRBV28; TRBD1 is a possible D gene (6 bases). The CDR3 covers 16 residues. The germline V and J ends were trimmed by 5 bases and 0 bases, with 16 bases remaining between them. Germline V gene lookup returns CDR1 MDHEN and CDR2 SYDVKM. The CDR3 sequence is CASSTRTASMNTEAFF. The CDR3 bases are TGTGCCAGCAGTACCCGGACAGCCTCAATGAACACTGAAGCTTTCTTT.

The chain couples TRBV5-6 to TRBJ1-1; TRBD1 agrees at 7 bases. V gave up 4 bases and J gave up 8 bases; unmatched junction bases: 14. Germline V lookup: CDR1 SGHDT, CDR2 YYEEEE. The CDR3 has 15 amino acids. This chain's CDR3 is CASSNTGTVISEAFF. DNA of the CDR3: TGTGCCAGCAGCAATACCGGGACAGTGATATCGGAAGCTTTCTTT.